The 26 T cell receptor beta chains below all came from one sample that was sequenced in a study of T-cell memory formation after mild COVID-19. TCRdb recomputed calls from the 5' RACE reads with MiXCR, one row per CDR3 protein. This sample yields 300,000 to 350,000 distinct CDR3 sequences, of which over 11% are seen a single time; around 20% belongs to the top ten. What was sequenced was PBMCs or a T cell subset sorted from them (not recorded which). These receptors were collected from a man aged 18-30 years who had mild COVID-19 (a few samples of this study predate the infection). Cell type and time point are not known.

This clonotype was observed at least ten times. The CDR3 nucleotides are TGTGCCAGCAGCCAAGGGGTGACTGTCGGGCCCCAGCATTTT. Amino acids: CASSQGVTVGPQHF. The chain uses TRBV4-2 and TRBJ1-5; the D is unclear. The CDR3 is 14 residues long. Trimming cost V 1 base and J 9 bases, with 13 bases left between them. CDR1 is LGHNA and CDR2 is YNFKEQ in the germline V gene.

The chain links TRBV6-2 or TRBV6-3 to TRBJ2-7, with a tentative D call TRBD1 (6 bases). The V and J ends lost 5 bases and 7 bases respectively, with 15 bases between them. The CDR3 loop spans 13 amino acids. Germline values: CDR1 MNHEY, CDR2 SVGEGT. The CDR3 spells CASSLRRQEEQYF. For the CDR3, the DNA is TGTGCCAGCAGTCTCAGACGACAGGAGGAGCAGTACTTC.

V and J are TRBV20-1 and TRBJ2-7; D gene ambiguous. The ends were cut back, 0 bases at V and 2 bases at J, with 11 bases in the middle. The CDR3 length is 14 residues. The germline V gene encodes CDR1 DFQATT and CDR2 SNEGSKA (reference sequence). CDR3 in amino acids: CSARDRDWAYEQYF. In DNA form, the CDR3 reads TGCAGTGCTAGAGATCGTGACTGGGCCTACGAGCAGTACTTC.

V is TRBV4-3 and J is TRBJ2-2; D is uncertain. The germline CDR1 and CDR2 sequences are LGHNA and YSLEER. The CDR3 is made up of 15 amino acids. V was shortened by 0 bases and J by 5 bases, with 10 bases between the two germline ends. CDR3 sequence: CASSQDTRRTGELFF. In nucleotides, the CDR3 is TGCGCCAGCAGCCAAGACACCCGGCGGACCGGGGAGCTGTTTTTT.

CDR3 DNA sequence: TGTGCCAGCAGCGCGGACAAGACCTACGAGCAGTACGTC. This sequence encodes CASSADKTYEQYV. The rearrangement joins TRBV9 to TRBJ2-7; a weak D match, TRBD1 (5 bases). The V gene lost 3 bases and the J gene lost 2 bases, with 9 bases spanning the gap. Germline V gene sequence: CDR1 SGDLS, CDR2 YYNGEE. The CDR3 loop spans 13 amino acids.

This clonotype was observed at least ten times. The chain recombines TRBV11-2 with TRBJ1-1; unclear D gene. Germline V gives CDR1 SGHAT, CDR2 FQNNGV. This CDR3 comprises 16 residues. V was pared by 0 bases and J by 1 base, with 12 bases between. CDR3 sequence (DNA): TGTGCCAGCAGCTTAGAATGGCGCCTAAAGAACACTGAAGCTTTCTTT. As protein: CASSLEWRLKNTEAFF. The full variable domain, its missing parts supplied by reference TRBV11-2 and TRBJ1-1, is EAGVAQSPRYKIIEKRQSVAFWCNPISGHATLYWYQQILGQGPKLLIQFQNNGVVDDSQLPKDRFSAERLKGVDSTLKIQPAKLEDSAVYLCASSLEWRLKNTEAFFGQGTRLTVV.

The chain couples TRBV3-1 to TRBJ2-3; 9 nucleotides agree with TRBD2. CDR1 is LGHDT and CDR2 is YNNKEL in the germline V gene (reference sequence). V shed 2 bases and J 3 bases; nucleotides not matched to a gene: 6. This CDR3 spans 16 amino acids. CDR3 DNA: TGTGCCAGCAGCCAATTTGCTAGCGGGGTAACAGATACGCAGTATTTT. Protein: CASSQFASGVTDTQYF.

This clonotype has just a few counts. V and J are TRBV7-3 and TRBJ2-3; possibly TRBD2 for D (5 bases). The V end was cut by 0 bases, the J end by 6 bases, with 13 bases between. This CDR3 is 15 amino acids long. CDR1 is SGHTA, CDR2 FQGTGA, per germline. The chain's CDR3 is CASSLTGSGWDTQYF. For the CDR3, the DNA is TGTGCCAGCAGCTTAACAGGCAGCGGTTGGGATACGCAGTATTTT.

The chain has TRBV7-2 and TRBJ2-2; TRBD2 is a possible D gene (6 bases). Germline V CDR1 and CDR2: SGHTA, FQGNSA. Trimming cost V 3 bases and J 4 bases, with 15 bases left between them. This CDR3 region has 16 residues. CDR3 sequence: CASSLTTGLLTGELFF. For the CDR3, the DNA is TGTGCCAGCAGCTTGACGACGGGACTCCTCACCGGGGAGCTGTTTTTT. Drawing the rest from reference TRBV7-2 and TRBJ2-2, the complete variable domain is GAGVSQSPSNKVTEKGKDVELRCDPISGHTALYWYRQSLGQGLEFLIYFQGNSAPDKSGLPSDRFSAERTGGSVSTLTIQRTQQEDSAVYLCASSLTTGLLTGELFFGEGSRLTVL.

V and J are TRBV15 and TRBJ1-6, with unresolved D. V lost 0 bases, J lost 7 bases, and 4 bases lay in between. This CDR3 contains 13 residues. Germline CDR1 reads LNHNV; CDR2 reads YYDKDF (reference sequence). The chain's CDR3 is CATSRDRNSPLHF. CDR3 in DNA: TGTGCCACCAGCAGAGATCGGAATTCACCCCTCCACTTT.

This clonotype was seen only a few times. This chain uses TRBV7-9 with TRBJ2-5; the D is unclear. In germline, CDR1 is SEHNR, CDR2 FQNEAQ (reference sequence). The V end lost 6 bases, the J end lost 2 bases, and 4 bases lay between the germline ends. The CDR3 extends over 11 amino acids. The CDR3 region has the DNA TGTGCCAGCAGGAATCAAGAGACCCAGTACTTC. Translation: CASRNQETQYF.

This clonotype was detected a few times. The chain carries TRBV12-3 or TRBV12-4 and TRBJ2-7, with D perhaps matching TRBD1 (6 bases). CDR3 length: 14 amino acids. Trimming pared 6 bases from V and 2 bases from J, leaving 14 bases between. The CDR3 is CASSPHSGAYEQYF. The CDR3 DNA sequence: TGTGCCAGCAGCCCACATTCAGGGGCCTACGAGCAGTACTTC.

A few counts support this clonotype. The chain carries TRBV12-3 or TRBV12-4 and TRBJ2-7; the match to TRBD1 covers 9 bases. This CDR3 is built from 15 residues. The V gene end was trimmed by 5 bases and the J gene end by 0 bases; junction bases not matched to a gene: 5. The CDR3 region is CASSPPGQGSYEQYF. CDR3 bases: TGTGCCAGCAGTCCCCCGGGACAGGGCTCCTACGAGCAGTACTTC.

This rearrangement joins TRBV28 to TRBJ2-5, with TRBD1 matching 8 bases. After removal of 8 bases from V and 5 bases from J, the junction contained 10 bases not matched to a gene. This CDR3 contains 14 residues. CDR1 MDHEN and CDR2 SYDVKM come from the germline V gene. The CDR3 nucleotides read TGTGCCAGCGGTGGACAGGGTGGGTCGGAGACCCAGTACTTC. It codes for CASGGQGGSETQYF.

The J gene is TRBJ2-5, the V gene TRBV5-1; D is ambiguous. The CDR3 is made up of 14 amino acids. Per germline, CDR1 SGHRS and CDR2 YFSETQ. The V end lost 2 bases, the J end lost 1 base, and 9 bases lay between the germline ends. Here the CDR3 DNA reads TGCGCCAGCAGCTTTTTAGGCTTCCAAGAGACCCAGTACTTC. Translating gives CASSFLGFQETQYF.

This clonotype was found a few times. J is TRBJ2-1 and V is TRBV20-1, with TRBD2 matching 12 bases. Losses at the gene ends were 0 bases for V and 6 bases for J; bases not matched to a gene: 6. This CDR3 has 16 residues. Germline V lookup: CDR1 DFQATT, CDR2 SNEGSKA (reference sequence). The DNA for the CDR3 is TGCAGTGCTAGAGATCGGCTAGCGGGGGGGACCAATGAGCAGTTCTTC. It translates to CSARDRLAGGTNEQFF.

This clonotype was detected a few times. The gene calls are TRBV12-3 or TRBV12-4 and TRBJ2-5, with TRBD2 matching 13 bases. The CDR3 runs to 18 residues. J lost 5 bases, V lost 6 bases, and 15 bases had no gene match. The CDR3 coding sequence is TGTGCCAGCAGCAATCCTCGACTAGCGGGGGGACTCGGGGAGACCCAGTACTTC. It is translated as CASSNPRLAGGLGETQYF.

This clonotype was counted a few times. The J gene is TRBJ2-6, the V gene TRBV7-3; no reliable D call. This CDR3 comprises 14 residues. Germline V CDR1 and CDR2: SGHTA, FQGTGA. V was pared by 2 bases and J by 3 bases, with 5 bases between. This CDR3 reads CASSLGYGANVLTF. The CDR3 DNA sequence: TGTGCCAGCAGCTTAGGGTATGGGGCCAACGTCCTGACTTTC.

This clonotype has more than one count but fewer than ten. The chain has TRBV5-5 and TRBJ1-6; the D is unclear. The CDR3 loop spans 15 amino acids. The V end was cut by 4 bases, the J end by 14 bases, with 22 bases between. Germline CDR1 and CDR2: SGHKS and YYEKEE (reference sequence). The CDR3, as DNA: TGTGCCAGCAGCCGAGAGGCAAATGTGATAGGATCCCTCCACTTT. This gives the protein CASSREANVIGSLHF.

Comments on this clonotype: A much bigger clone sits one base away, suggesting this may be a read error. The V call is TRBV2, the J call TRBJ2-1; no firm D call. CDR1 is SNHLY, CDR2 FYNNEI, per germline. The CDR3 sequence is 11 residues long. V was cut by 6 bases and J by 8 bases, with 8 bases left in between. CDR3 sequence reads: CASSWSDEQFF. CDR3 DNA: TGTGCCAGCAGCTGGAGCGATGAGCAGTTCTTC.

In this sample, this clonotype turned up a few times. V and J are TRBV5-1 and TRBJ2-3, with TRBD2 matching over 8 bases. The CDR3 covers 18 residues. Germline V gene sequence: CDR1 SGHRS, CDR2 YFSETQ. V gave up 0 bases and J gave up 5 bases; unmatched junction bases: 14. The CDR3, as DNA: TGCGCCAGCAGCTTGGTTCTAGCCGGGGGGGGACGGTTAGATACGCAGTATTTT. It codes for CASSLVLAGGGRLDTQYF.

The rearrangement links TRBV6-1 to TRBJ2-1, with 7 bases fitting TRBD1. The germline V gene encodes CDR1 MNHNS and CDR2 SASEGT. CDR3 length: 16 residues. The J segment lost 6 bases and the V segment lost 6 bases, leaving 14 bases of the junction unmatched. The CDR3 sequence: CASSLLRGQTPNEQFF. CDR3 DNA sequence: TGTGCCAGCAGCCTGCTGAGGGGACAGACCCCCAATGAGCAGTTCTTC.

This chain links TRBV7-2 with TRBJ2-7, with 7 nucleotides matching TRBD1. This CDR3 region has 13 residues. Looked up from germline, CDR1 is SGHTA and CDR2 is FQGNSA. Losses at the gene ends were 2 bases for V and 8 bases for J; bases not matched to a gene: 6. CDR3 sequence: CASSLIRTGKQYV. CDR3 coding DNA: TGTGCCAGCAGCTTAATTAGGACAGGCAAGCAGTACGTC.

The chain has TRBV18 and TRBJ2-7; perhaps TRBD2 as D (5 bases). This CDR3 contains 14 residues. V lost 0 bases to trimming and J lost 2 bases, with 8 bases between them. The germline gives CDR1 KGHSH, CDR2 LQKENI. The CDR3 loop reads CASSPPTGTYEQYV. As DNA, the CDR3 is TGTGCCAGCTCACCACCGACGGGGACCTACGAGCAGTACGTC.

This clonotype showed up just a few times. The gene calls are TRBV5-1 and TRBJ1-6; D is perhaps TRBD1 (5 bases). Germline V gene data show CDR1 as SGHRS and CDR2 as YFSETQ. The CDR3 is made up of 17 amino acids. The V and J ends lost 3 bases and 0 bases respectively, with 13 bases between them. Here the CDR3 reads CASSSGTDSSYNSPLHF. The CDR3 DNA follows: TGCGCCAGCAGCTCCGGGACGGATAGCTCCTATAATTCACCCCTCCACTTT.

The chain employs TRBV7-3 and TRBJ2-2, with D unresolved. From germline, CDR1 is SGHTA and CDR2 FQGTGA. V was clipped by 1 base and J by 8 bases, with 11 bases between them. This CDR3 comprises 14 residues. The CDR3 nucleotides are TGTGCCAGCAGCTTAAACTACGTATCTGGGGAGCTGTTTTTT. This gives the protein CASSLNYVSGELFF.